This is a list of T cell receptor beta chains from one sample in a study of blood T cells in healthy people across ages. From the 5' RACE reads, TCRdb called clonotypes with MiXCR, one entry per CDR3 protein. The sample includes about 1.4 million distinct CDR3 sequences, approximately 59% seen only once; the top ten take over 5%. The sample taken for sequencing was blood. These receptors all come from a man aged 18 to 35 in good health. CDR3s include the opening cysteine and the closing phenylalanine or tryptophan. D genes are given only for firm matches. Only some rows state a clone size, as once, few, many or a class for expanded clones.

D: TRBD2; J: TRBJ2-7; V: TRBV29-1; size: few; DNA: TGCAGCGAAGAGGGACTAGCGGGACCCTACGAGCAGTACTTC; CDR3: CSEEGLAGPYEQYF
D: TRBD2; J: TRBJ2-1; V: TRBV11-2; size: -; DNA: TGTGCCAGCAGCTTAGAGGGGGGGACTAGCGGGGGATACAATGAGCAGTTCTTC; CDR3: CASSLEGGTSGGYNEQFF
D: TRBD1; J: TRBJ2-7; V: TRBV4-1; size: -; DNA: TGCGCCAGCAGCCTGAGGGACAGGGAACCCTACGAGCAGTACTTC; CDR3: CASSLRDREPYEQYF
D: TRBD2; J: TRBJ2-3; V: TRBV24-1; size: -; DNA: TGTGCCACCAGTGTGCCTAGCGGAACTAGCACAGATACGCAGTATTTT; CDR3: CATSVPSGTSTDTQYF
D: -; J: TRBJ2-7; V: TRBV7-9; size: -; DNA: TGTGCCAGCAGTTTAGAATGGGATTCCTACGAGCAGTACTTC; CDR3: CASSLEWDSYEQYF
D: TRBD2; J: TRBJ2-1; V: TRBV12-3/TRBV12-4; size: -; DNA: TGTGCCAGCAGTACCAGGCGGGGGATAGCGGTTTCCTACAATGAGCAGTTCTTC; CDR3: CASSTRRGIAVSYNEQFF
D: -; J: TRBJ2-7; V: TRBV30; size: -; DNA: TGTGCCTGGAGTGTAGGCGGACCAGGAGCCTACGAGCAGTACTTC; CDR3: CAWSVGGPGAYEQYF
D: TRBD2; J: TRBJ2-3; V: TRBV7-2; size: few; DNA: TGTGCCAGCAGCTTATATAAATTAGCGGGAGGCACAGATACGCAGTATTTT; CDR3: CASSLYKLAGGTDTQYF
D: -; J: TRBJ2-1; V: TRBV13; size: few; DNA: TGTGCCAGCAGTGAAAGGGGGAGTAGTCGGGAGCAGTTCTTC; CDR3: CASSERGSSREQFF
D: TRBD2; J: TRBJ2-5; V: TRBV7-2; size: once; DNA: TGTGCCAGCAGCAAGACTAGCGGGGGGGCCCATGAGCAGTACTTC; CDR3: CASSKTSGGAHEQYF
D: TRBD2; J: TRBJ2-5; V: TRBV20-1; size: few; DNA: TGCAGTGCTAGGGGGGATAGCGGGTTTGAGACCCAGTACTTC; CDR3: CSARGDSGFETQYF
D: -; J: TRBJ2-3; V: TRBV29-1; size: -; DNA: TGCAGCGTACACGTCGTGTTGACAGATACGCAGTATTTT; CDR3: CSVHVVLTDTQYF
D: -; J: TRBJ2-1; V: TRBV27; size: -; DNA: TGTGCCAGCAGTTTGAGTGCACGCTCCTACAATGAGCAGTTCTTC; CDR3: CASSLSARSYNEQFF
D: -; J: TRBJ1-6; V: TRBV7-2; size: many; DNA: TGTGCCAGCAGCCAAGCGGTGGGCAGAGGGTCACCCCTCCACTTT; CDR3: CASSQAVGRGSPLHF
D: -; J: TRBJ2-2; V: TRBV29-1; size: many; DNA: TGCAGCGGCAGGGCTACTCTGAACACCGGGGAGCTGTTTTTT; CDR3: CSGRATLNTGELFF
D: -; J: TRBJ2-4; V: TRBV27; size: -; DNA: TGTGCCAGCAGTAGCTTCCGTCGGGACAACAAAAACATTCAGTACTTC; CDR3: CASSSFRRDNKNIQYF
D: -; J: TRBJ2-1; V: TRBV27; size: -; DNA: TGTGCCAGCAGTCCATCGACAGCCTACAATGAGCAGTTCTTC; CDR3: CASSPSTAYNEQFF
D: TRBD2; J: TRBJ2-1; V: TRBV12-3/TRBV12-4; size: -; DNA: TGTGCCACTGCACTAGCGGGAGGGCCCAATGAGCAGTTCTTC; CDR3: CATALAGGPNEQFF
D: -; J: TRBJ2-3; V: TRBV27; size: -; DNA: TGTGCCAGCACCCCGGAACAGGGATTAGATACGCAGTATTTT; CDR3: CASTPEQGLDTQYF
D: -; J: TRBJ1-5; V: TRBV6-2/TRBV6-3; size: -; DNA: TGTGCCAGCAGTTACGAGATCGGGGGGCCCCCAATCTCAGGGCAGCCCCAGCATTTT; CDR3: CASSYEIGGPPISGQPQHF
D: -; J: TRBJ1-3; V: TRBV6-1; size: -; DNA: TGTGCCACCACTCCCTCTGGAAACACCATATATTTT; CDR3: CATTPSGNTIYF
D: TRBD2; J: TRBJ2-1; V: TRBV11-2; size: -; DNA: TGTGCCAGCAGCCCCCCACTAGCGGGGGGTTACAATGAGCAGTTCTTC; CDR3: CASSPPLAGGYNEQFF
D: TRBD1; J: TRBJ1-2; V: TRBV27; size: -; DNA: TGTGCCAGCAGTCCCCTGGGGACAGTCATAGCTAACTATGGCTACACCTTC; CDR3: CASSPLGTVIANYGYTF
D: TRBD1; J: TRBJ1-2; V: TRBV7-9; size: -; DNA: TGTGCCAGCAGCCGAACTAGGGACAGGGGCTATGGCTACACCTTC; CDR3: CASSRTRDRGYGYTF
D: -; J: TRBJ2-7; V: TRBV7-9; size: -; DNA: TGTGCCAGCAGCCCCCAGGGGCAGTTCTACGAGCAGTACTTC; CDR3: CASSPQGQFYEQYF
D: -; J: TRBJ2-7; V: TRBV29-1; size: -; DNA: TGCAGCGTTAGCTCCAGCTCCTACGAGCAGTACTTC; CDR3: CSVSSSSYEQYF
D: TRBD2; J: TRBJ2-1; V: TRBV27; size: -; DNA: TGTGCCAGCAGTTTAATCCCAGCGGGGGGCCGGAGCTCCTACAAGGAGCAGTTCTTC; CDR3: CASSLIPAGGRSSYKEQFF
D: -; J: TRBJ1-4; V: TRBV11-1; size: -; DNA: TGTGCCAGCGGCTCAAGATCCCGCCCGTCCCAAGACCGACAAGTTAATGAAAAACTGTTTTTT; CDR3: CASGSRSRPSQDRQVNEKLFF
D: TRBD1; J: TRBJ2-1; V: TRBV29-1; size: -; DNA: TGCAGCGTTGCGACAGGGAGTCTAAACTCTGAGCAGTTCTTC; CDR3: CSVATGSLNSEQFF
D: -; J: TRBJ2-7; V: TRBV2; size: once; DNA: TGTGCCAGCCGGCCAACCCCCTCATACGAGCAGTACTTC; CDR3: CASRPTPSYEQYF
D: -; J: TRBJ2-3; V: TRBV7-9; size: once; DNA: -; CDR3: CASSFGQGAPYF
D: -; J: TRBJ2-1; V: TRBV27; size: -; DNA: TGTGCCAGCAGTCCCGACGGCGTAAACAATGAGCAGTTCTTC; CDR3: CASSPDGVNNEQFF
D: TRBD2; J: TRBJ2-5; V: TRBV7-9; size: once; DNA: TGTGCCAGCGGCACACTAGCGGCTATGGAGACCCAGTACTTC; CDR3: CASGTLAAMETQYF
D: TRBD1; J: TRBJ2-7; V: TRBV27; size: -; DNA: TGTGCCAGCAGTTCACAGGGGTCGCCCCTCTACGAGCAGTACTTC; CDR3: CASSSQGSPLYEQYF
D: -; J: TRBJ2-7; V: TRBV6-1; size: -; DNA: TGTGCCAGCAGTTCGGCCGGGGGACTCCCTTCTGGGGAGCAGTACTTC; CDR3: CASSSAGGLPSGEQYF
D: TRBD2; J: TRBJ2-7; V: TRBV5-1; size: few; DNA: TGTGCCAGCAGCCCCGGGACTAGTGGTGGGGAGCAGTACTTC; CDR3: CASSPGTSGGEQYF
D: -; J: TRBJ2-7; V: TRBV24-1; size: -; DNA: TGTGCCACCAGTGCGTTAAACGAGCAGTACTTC; CDR3: CATSALNEQYF
D: TRBD2; J: TRBJ2-5; V: TRBV7-8; size: few; DNA: TGTGCCAGCAGCTTAGTTTGGACTAGCGGGGGCCAAGAGACCCAGTACTTC; CDR3: CASSLVWTSGGQETQYF
D: -; J: TRBJ2-3; V: TRBV6-6; size: -; DNA: TGTGCCAGCACCAAGGGGTTAGATACGCAGTATTTT; CDR3: CASTKGLDTQYF
D: -; J: TRBJ2-7; V: TRBV28; size: -; DNA: TGTGCCAGCAGACCCATTCCGACAATCTACGAGCAGTACTTC; CDR3: CASRPIPTIYEQYF
D: -; J: TRBJ2-5; V: TRBV19; size: once; DNA: TGTGCCAGTATGGATAGCGGAGTGAAAGAGACCCAGTACTTC; CDR3: CASMDSGVKETQYF
D: -; J: TRBJ2-1; V: TRBV29-1; size: -; DNA: TGCAGCGTTGACGGTGGGGGTGCACGCTCCTACAATGAGCAGTTCTTC; CDR3: CSVDGGGARSYNEQFF
D: -; J: TRBJ2-7; V: TRBV28; size: few; DNA: TGTGCCAGCAGTTTCCTCAGGGACGAGCAGTACTTC; CDR3: CASSFLRDEQYF
D: -; J: TRBJ1-3; V: TRBV15; size: -; DNA: TGTGCCACCAGCAGAGCCCTTGCTGGAAACACCATATATTTT; CDR3: CATSRALAGNTIYF
D: TRBD1; J: TRBJ2-7; V: TRBV29-1; size: few; DNA: TGCAGCGTTTCGCCCGGGACAGGGGCCTACGAGCAGTACTTC; CDR3: CSVSPGTGAYEQYF
D: -; J: TRBJ1-2; V: TRBV6-2/TRBV6-3; size: -; DNA: TGTGCCAGCAGTTGGGAGGGGCCCTATGGCTACACCTTC; CDR3: CASSWEGPYGYTF
D: -; J: TRBJ2-1; V: TRBV10-3; size: -; DNA: TGTGCCATCGGGAGCCTCTCTCTTAATGAGCAGTTCTTC; CDR3: CAIGSLSLNEQFF
D: -; J: TRBJ2-4; V: TRBV7-9; size: few; DNA: TGTGCCAGCAGCAGTTATGACCTGGTAGCCAAAAACATTCAGTACTTC; CDR3: CASSSYDLVAKNIQYF
D: TRBD1; J: TRBJ1-6; V: TRBV6-6; size: -; DNA: TGTGCCAGCACCCACTCGTGGGACAGTGATTCACCCCTCCACTTT; CDR3: CASTHSWDSDSPLHF